This T cell receptor beta chain appears in the sequencing data of a study of blood T cell repertoires in COVID-19. Here immunoSEQ multiplex PCR was the method, and the copy in TCRdb shows in-frame clones only, minus some. This sample has about 260,000 clones; 85% to 90% occur once, and the top ten carry about 0.95%. CDR1 MNHEY and CDR2 SMNVEV come from the germline V gene (reference sequence). The CDR3 covers 14 residues. After removal of 4 bases from V and 4 bases from J, the junction contained 5 bases not matched to a gene. The chain joins TRBV27 to TRBJ1-1; the match to TRBD1 covers 8 bases. The clonotype was recovered from a man in his fifties or sixties who had been exposed to COVID-19. Source material: PBMCs or T cells enriched from blood (not recorded which). The CDR3 DNA reads TGTGCCAGCAGTTACTCCCAGGGGGCCACTGAAGCTTTCTTT. Amino acids: CASSYSQGATEAFF.